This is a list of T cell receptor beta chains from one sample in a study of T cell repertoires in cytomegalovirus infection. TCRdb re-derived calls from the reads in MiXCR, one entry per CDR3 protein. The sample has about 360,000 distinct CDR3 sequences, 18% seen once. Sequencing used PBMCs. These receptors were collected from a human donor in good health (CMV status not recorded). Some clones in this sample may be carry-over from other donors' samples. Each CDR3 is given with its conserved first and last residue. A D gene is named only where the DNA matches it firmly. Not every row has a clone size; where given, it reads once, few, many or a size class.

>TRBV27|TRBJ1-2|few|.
CASRDWDPKGGYTF
TGTGCCAGTCGCGACTGGGACCCTAAGGGCGGCTACACCTTC
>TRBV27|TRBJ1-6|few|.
CASSYLPMGGIGSPLHF
TGTGCCAGCAGTTACCTCCCGATGGGGGGGATAGGTTCACCCCTCCACTTT
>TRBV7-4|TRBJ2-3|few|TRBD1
CASSGEQGVPTDTQYF
TGTGCCAGCAGCGGGGAACAGGGGGTTCCTACAGATACGCAGTATTTT
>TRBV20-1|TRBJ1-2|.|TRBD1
CSARGQRGGYTF
TGCAGTGCTAGGGGACAGCGGGGCGGCTACACCTTC
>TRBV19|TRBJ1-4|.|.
CASSIGISGAVVF
TGTGCCAGTAGTATCGGAATTTCTGGGGCGGTAGTTTTT
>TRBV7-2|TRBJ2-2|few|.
CASSLATNTGELFF
TGTGCCAGCAGCTTAGCTACGAACACCGGGGAGCTGTTTTTT
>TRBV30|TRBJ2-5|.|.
CAWSVTVRETQYF
TGTGCCTGGAGTGTAACAGTACGGGAGACCCAGTACTTC
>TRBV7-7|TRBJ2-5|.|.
CASSMGGLGETQYF
TGTGCCAGCAGCATGGGGGGGCTCGGGGAGACCCAGTACTTC
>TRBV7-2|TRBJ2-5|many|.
CASSSSSLETQYF
TGTGCCAGCAGCTCTAGCTCCTTGGAGACCCAGTACTTC
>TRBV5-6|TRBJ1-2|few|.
CASSSTFVRVDGYTF
TGTGCCAGCAGCTCAACTTTTGTGCGAGTTGATGGCTACACCTTC
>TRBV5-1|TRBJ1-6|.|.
CASSLVGAYSAGNSPLHF
TGCGCCAGCAGCTTGGTCGGCGCCTACTCAGCGGGGAATTCACCCCTCCACTTT
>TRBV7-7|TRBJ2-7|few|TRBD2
CASSLRTSHSSYEQYF
TGTGCCAGCAGCTTACGGACTAGCCACAGCTCCTACGAGCAGTACTTC
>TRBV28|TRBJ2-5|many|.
CASSLSGASGADETQYF
TGTGCCAGCAGTTTATCAGGGGCGTCGGGTGCGGATGAGACCCAGTACTTC
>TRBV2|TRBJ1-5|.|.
CASSDLGQAQHF
TGTGCCAGCAGTGACCTAGGGCAGGCCCAGCATTTT
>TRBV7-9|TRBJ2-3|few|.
CASSPGLRGTDTQYF
TGTGCCAGCAGCCCGGGACTCCGGGGAACAGATACGCAGTATTTT
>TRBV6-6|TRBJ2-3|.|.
CASSYGGADTQYF
TGTGCCAGCAGTTACGGCGGGGCAGATACGCAGTATTTT
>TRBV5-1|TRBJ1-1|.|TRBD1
CASSTGQGVDTEAFF
TGCGCCAGCAGCACGGGACAGGGGGTCGACACTGAAGCTTTCTTT
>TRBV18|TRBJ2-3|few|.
CASSGGARTGTDTQYF
TGTGCCAGCTCAGGGGGGGCCAGGACAGGCACAGATACGCAGTATTTT
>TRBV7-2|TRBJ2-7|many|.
CASSLAGTSYEQYF
TGTGCCAGCAGCTTGGCAGGGACGTCCTACGAGCAGTACTTC
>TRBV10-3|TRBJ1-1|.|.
CAISPQDMNTEAFF
TGTGCCATCAGCCCACAGGACATGAACACTGAAGCTTTCTTT
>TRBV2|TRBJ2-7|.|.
CASSERFLSSYEQYF
TGTGCCAGCAGTGAACGGTTCCTGAGCTCCTACGAGCAGTACTTC
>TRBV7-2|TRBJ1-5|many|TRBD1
CASSFTGGSNQPQHF
TGTGCCAGCAGCTTCACAGGGGGTTCCAATCAGCCCCAGCATTTT
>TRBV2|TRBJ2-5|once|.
CASSEGGAGAEHF
TGTGCCAGCAGTGAAGGGGGGGCCGGGGCGGAACACTTC
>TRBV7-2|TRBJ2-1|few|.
CASSPSTGGEQFF
TGTGCCAGCAGCCCCTCTACGGGCGGTGAGCAGTTCTTC
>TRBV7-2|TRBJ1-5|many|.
CASSLNRYQPQHF
TGTGCCAGCAGCTTAAACAGATATCAGCCCCAGCATTTT
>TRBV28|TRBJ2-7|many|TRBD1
CASSPWDRGAYEQYF
TGTGCCAGCAGTCCCTGGGACAGGGGGGCCTACGAGCAGTACTTC
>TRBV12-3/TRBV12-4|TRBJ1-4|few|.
CASSPGTNEKLFF
TGTGCCAGCAGTCCGGGAACCAATGAAAAACTGTTTTTT
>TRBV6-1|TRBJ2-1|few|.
CASRGGGAPFF
TGTGCCAGCAGGGGAGGGGGGGCCCCATTTTTC
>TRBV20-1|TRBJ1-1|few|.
CSATTGVNTEAFF
TGCAGTGCCACGACCGGGGTGAACACTGAAGCTTTCTTT
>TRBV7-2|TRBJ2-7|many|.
CASSFLGTRTFYEQYF
TGTGCCAGCAGCTTCCTCGGGACTCGAACATTCTACGAGCAGTACTTC
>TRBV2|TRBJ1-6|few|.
CASRGGGNSPLHF
TGTGCCAGCAGAGGGGGGGGGAATTCACCCCTCCACTTT
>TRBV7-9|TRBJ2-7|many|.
CASSSPASKFQYF
TGTGCCAGCAGCTCACCGGCCTCAAAGTTCCAGTACTTC
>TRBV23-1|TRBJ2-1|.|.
CASSHRGSCNEQFF
TGCGCCAGCAGTCATCGGGGGTCCTGCAATGAGCAGTTCTTC
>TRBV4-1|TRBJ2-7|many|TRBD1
CASSQPDRANEQYF
TGCGCCAGCAGCCAACCGGACAGGGCCAACGAGCAGTACTTC
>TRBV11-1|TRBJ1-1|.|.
CASNRQLNTEAFF
TGTGCCAGCAATAGGCAGCTGAACACTGAAGCTTTCTTT
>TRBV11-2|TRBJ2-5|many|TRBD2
CASSLHAQGSREQETQYF
TGTGCCAGCAGCCTCCACGCCCAGGGCTCGCGGGAGCAAGAGACCCAGTACTTC
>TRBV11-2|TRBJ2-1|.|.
CASSRRFGGSYNEQFF
TGTGCCAGCAGCAGACGGTTTGGCGGGTCTTACAATGAGCAGTTCTTC
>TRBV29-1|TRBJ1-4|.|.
CSVVGINEKLFF
TGCAGCGTTGTAGGGATTAATGAAAAACTGTTTTTT
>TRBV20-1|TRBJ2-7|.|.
CSADTSSPRYSSYEQYF
TGCAGTGCAGATACCAGCAGCCCACGGTACAGCTCCTACGAGCAGTACTTC
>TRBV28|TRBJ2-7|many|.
CASGHRAGLLYEQYF
TGTGCCAGCGGACACCGAGCCGGGCTACTTTACGAGCAGTACTTC